This TCR beta chain emerged from a study of neoadjuvant anti-PD-1 for oral cavity cancer. The data were produced by immunoSEQ multiplex PCR, yet TCRdb's version contains in-frame clones alone and is incomplete. Altogether some 40,000 clones are present, around 38% being singletons, with the ten largest covering roughly a sixth. The time point is: after neoadjuvant nivolumab, at surgical resection. Germline V CDR1 and CDR2: MNHNY, SVGAGI (reference sequence). The CDR3 is 15 residues long. The trim removed 6 bases at V and 0 bases at J, leaving 4 bases unmatched. This clone has a count of ten or more. This chain joins TRBV6-6 and TRBJ1-5, with TRBD1 matching over 8 bases. This receptor was obtained from a person between 40 and 79 years old with oral cavity squamous cell carcinoma. The sequenced sample was tumor tissue, obtained after nivolumab (anti-PD-1) treatment. CDR3 in amino acids: CASREDRVSNQPQHF. The CDR3 DNA reads TGTGCCAGCAGGGAGGACAGGGTTAGCAATCAGCCCCAGCATTTT.